The text below deals with one T cell receptor beta chain. Its antigen is unknown. Base qualities are missing; no much larger clone stands one base away. This specimen belongs to a study of shared clonotypes between healthy human individuals (TCRdb year 2020). A note on the overall study: A few men and a couple of women, aged 18 to 49 years, made up the cohort. Each donor's leukapheresis produced roughly between about 0.9 and 9.5 billion PBMCs. To estimate repertoire size and how much clonotypes are shared between individuals, the study performed deep sequencing of blood TCR repertoires from 4 to 6 healthy adults. Different laboratories and diverse techniques were used to prepare libraries and sequence TCR repertoires, to increase sequencing depth and limit assay-specific biases.

Using the deep immunoSEQ assay, multiplex PCR amplified TCR CDR3 regions from genomic DNA. Extracted genomic DNA from each cell subset was distributed evenly across all wells of several immunoSEQ 96-well plates, and each plate was treated as a replicate. For unsorted PBMC, about 0.3 ug genomic DNA, equal to approximately 30,000 T cell genomes, was loaded into each replicate PCR. Ten immunoSEQ deep assay plates were used to sequence unsorted PBMC genomic DNA. The purified libraries were quantified using a Qubit 3.0 fluorometer, sized with a Bioanalyzer 2100, and then quantified again using the KAPA Library Quantification kit. A separate single-read 150-cycle Illumina NextSeq 550 flow cell was used to sequence each immunoSEQ 96-well plate. Under the source paper's analysis protocol: Because the immunoSEQ output held only junctional sequences and lacked quality scores, the filtering could not match the filtering applied to full-length reads. Sequences were annotated with PyIR, a Python wrapper for IgBLAST v1.9, and V/J genes and CDR3 were assigned using IMGT germline references. Reads with weak V/J assignments (E-value above 1e-6), missing CDR3, stop codons, out-of-frame junctions, or ambiguous translated residues were removed. V3J clonotypes were defined as sequences sharing the same inferred V gene, J gene, and CDR3 amino acid sequence. Percentage overlap between repertoires was calculated by dividing the number of shared unique clonotypes by the size of the smaller repertoire. Richness of each repertoire was evaluated using RTK rarefaction, the Chao1 estimator, and Recon v2.1 estimates of unobserved clonotypes. Drawn from immuneACCESS, this table holds only the in-frame rearrangements with V and J called that TCRdb kept. Clones are partly lost; checked studies trace under half to an unresolved V gene and leave the rest unexplained. That table furnishes V, J and clone size, whereas the DNA furnished D and trimming. For this sample the table gives fewer than 650,000 clones, of which over 65% were detected only once. Clones ranked in the top ten supply 10% to 15% of the sample.

Donors were healthy HIV-negative adults with no recently reported acute infections or vaccinations. Every donor was a Caucasian adult residing in Nashville, Tennessee, USA. For unsorted samples, about 90 million PBMCs were counted and genomic DNA was extracted with the QIAamp DNA Blood Mini kit. Blood was collected by leukapheresis, and PBMCs were isolated by Ficoll-Histopaque density gradient centrifugation and then cryopreserved in liquid nitrogen vapor phase. What the study reported, not specific to this receptor: The genetic and exposure-history diversity represented was limited by the small number of donors. Pairwise subsampling led to the expectation that sequencing depth would affect the degree of clonotype sharing among donors. Sampling was limited to blood, and TCR repertoires in tissue likely differ from TCR repertoires in blood.

The CDR3 runs 15 amino acids, cysteine and phenylalanine included. The kept DNA is CDR3 alone, 45 bases in frame from the first base. V sheds 1 base and J sheds 2 bases, leaving 10 bases between their ends. The germline V gene gives CDR1 as SGHAT and CDR2 as FQNNGV. Sequencing was performed on PBMCs. This receptor chain uses TRBV11-2 and TRBJ2-3; TRBD2 is perhaps the D gene, given 5 matching bases. This clonotype was obtained from a woman aged 40-49 years in good health. Some clones in this sample may be carry-over from other donors' samples. The base sequence is TGTGCCAGCAGCTTAGTAGGTAGCGACACAGATACGCAGTATTTT. It specifies CASSLVGSDTDTQYF.